This TCR beta chain appears in the sequencing data of a study of response to subunit inactivated influenza vaccine. This clonotype was counted a few times. Its specificity is unknown. TCRdb redid the calling of the RT-PCR reads with MiXCR, one entry per CDR3 protein. The sample shows approximately 230,000 distinct CDR3 sequences, about 12% of them seen only once. Study results and caveats: Each seasonal influenza vaccination, the authors suggested, recruits few new T cells.

V lost 0 bases and J lost 3; bases outside the gene matches: 5. The CDR3 is 15 residues long. Looked up from germline, CDR1 is MNHEY and CDR2 is SMNVEV (reference sequence). The rearrangement joins TRBV27 to TRBJ2-7; 7 bases are a match to TRBD1. The receptor was derived from a man aged 50 or older who received an inactivated influenza vaccine. Sequences were derived from non-naive T cells sorted from PBMCs, sampled 14 to 15 days before vaccination. The CDR3 spells CASSLSWGQFYEQYF. CDR3 coding DNA: TGTGCCAGCAGTTTATCATGGGGACAGTTCTACGAGCAGTACTTC.